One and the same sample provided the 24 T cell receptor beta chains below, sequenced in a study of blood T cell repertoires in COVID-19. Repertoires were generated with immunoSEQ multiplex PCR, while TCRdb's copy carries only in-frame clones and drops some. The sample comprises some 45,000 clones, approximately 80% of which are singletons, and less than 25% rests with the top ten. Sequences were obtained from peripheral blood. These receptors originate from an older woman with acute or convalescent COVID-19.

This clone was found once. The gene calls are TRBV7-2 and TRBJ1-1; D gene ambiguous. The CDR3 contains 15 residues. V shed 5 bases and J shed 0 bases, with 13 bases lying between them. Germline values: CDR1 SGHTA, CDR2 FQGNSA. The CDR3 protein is CASSPPRRMNTEAFF. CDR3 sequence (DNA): TGTGCCAGCAGCCCCCCACGGCGGATGAACACTGAAGCTTTCTTT. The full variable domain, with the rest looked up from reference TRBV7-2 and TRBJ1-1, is GAGVSQSPSNKVTEKGKDVELRCDPISGHTALYWYRQSLGQGLEFLIYFQGNSAPDKSGLPSDRFSAERTGGSVSTLTIQRTQQEDSAVYLCASSPPRRMNTEAFFGQGTRLTVV.

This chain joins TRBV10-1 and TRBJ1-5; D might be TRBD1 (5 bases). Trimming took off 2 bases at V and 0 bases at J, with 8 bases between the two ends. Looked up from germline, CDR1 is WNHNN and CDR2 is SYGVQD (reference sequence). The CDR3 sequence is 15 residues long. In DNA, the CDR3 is TGCGCCAGCAGTGAGCGACAGTATAGCAATCAGCCCCAGCATTTT. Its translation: CASSERQYSNQPQHF.

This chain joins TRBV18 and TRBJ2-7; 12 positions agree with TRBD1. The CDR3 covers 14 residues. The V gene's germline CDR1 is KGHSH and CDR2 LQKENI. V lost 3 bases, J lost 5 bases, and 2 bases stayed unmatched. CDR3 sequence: CASSPGQGANEQYF. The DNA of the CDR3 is TGTGCCAGCTCACCGGGACAGGGGGCGAACGAGCAGTACTTC. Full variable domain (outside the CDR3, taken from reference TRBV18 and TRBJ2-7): NAGVMQNPRHLVRRRGQEARLRCSPMKGHSHVYWYRQLPEEGLKFMVYLQKENIIDESGMPKERFSAEFPKEGPSILRIQQVVRGDSAAYFCASSPGQGANEQYFGPGTRLTVT.

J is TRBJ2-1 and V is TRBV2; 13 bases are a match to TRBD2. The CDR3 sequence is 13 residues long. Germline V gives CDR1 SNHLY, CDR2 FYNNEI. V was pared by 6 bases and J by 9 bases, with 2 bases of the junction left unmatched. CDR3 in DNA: TGTGCCAGCAGACTAGCGGGGGGGCCTGAGCAGTTCTTC. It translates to CASRLAGGPEQFF.

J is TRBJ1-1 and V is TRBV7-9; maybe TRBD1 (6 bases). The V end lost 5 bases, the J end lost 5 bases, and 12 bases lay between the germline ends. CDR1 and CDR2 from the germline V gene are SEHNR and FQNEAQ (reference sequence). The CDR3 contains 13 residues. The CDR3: CASSPRQVTEAFF. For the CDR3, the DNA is TGTGCCAGCAGCCCGAGACAGGTAACTGAAGCTTTCTTT.

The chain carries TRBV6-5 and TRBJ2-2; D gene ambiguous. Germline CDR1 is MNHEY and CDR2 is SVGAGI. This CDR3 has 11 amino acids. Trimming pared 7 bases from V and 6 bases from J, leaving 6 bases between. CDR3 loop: CASTYSGELFF. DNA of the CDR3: TGTGCCAGCACCTACTCCGGGGAGCTGTTTTTT.

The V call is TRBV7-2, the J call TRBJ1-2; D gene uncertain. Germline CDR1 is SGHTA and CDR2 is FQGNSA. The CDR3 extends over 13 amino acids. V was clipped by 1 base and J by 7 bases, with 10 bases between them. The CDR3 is CASSLDSQTGYTF. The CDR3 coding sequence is TGTGCCAGCAGCTTAGACAGCCAAACTGGCTACACCTTC.

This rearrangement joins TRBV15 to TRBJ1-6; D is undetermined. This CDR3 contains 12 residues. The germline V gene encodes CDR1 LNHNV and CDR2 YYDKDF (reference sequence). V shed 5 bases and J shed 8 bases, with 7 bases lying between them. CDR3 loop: CATSGRDSPLHF. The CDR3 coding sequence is TGTGCCACCAGCGGGAGAGATTCACCCCTCCACTTT.

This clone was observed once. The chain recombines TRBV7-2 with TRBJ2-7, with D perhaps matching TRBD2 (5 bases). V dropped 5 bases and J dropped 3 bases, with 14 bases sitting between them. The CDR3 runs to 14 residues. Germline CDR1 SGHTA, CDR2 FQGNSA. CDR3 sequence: CASSTTPGSYEQYF. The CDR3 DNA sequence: TGTGCCAGCAGCACTACACCGGGGAGCTACGAGCAGTACTTC. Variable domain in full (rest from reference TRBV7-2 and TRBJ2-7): GAGVSQSPSNKVTEKGKDVELRCDPISGHTALYWYRQSLGQGLEFLIYFQGNSAPDKSGLPSDRFSAERTGGSVSTLTIQRTQQEDSAVYLCASSTTPGSYEQYFGPGTRLTVT.

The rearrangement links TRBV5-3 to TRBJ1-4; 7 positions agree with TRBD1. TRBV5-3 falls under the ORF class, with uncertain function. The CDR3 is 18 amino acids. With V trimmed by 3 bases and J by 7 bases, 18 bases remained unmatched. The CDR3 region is CARSSIRKISGGGEKLFF. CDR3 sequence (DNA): TGTGCCAGAAGCTCTATACGAAAAATATCAGGGGGAGGTGAAAAACTGTTTTTT.

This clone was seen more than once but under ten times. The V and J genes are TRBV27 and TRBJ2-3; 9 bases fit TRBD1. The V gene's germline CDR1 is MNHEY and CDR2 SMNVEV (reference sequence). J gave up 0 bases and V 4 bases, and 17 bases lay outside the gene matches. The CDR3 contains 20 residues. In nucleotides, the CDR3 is TGTGCCAGCAGTTGGGCCTCCGGGACAGGGTTATTGGGCAGCACAGATACGCAGTATTTT. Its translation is CASSWASGTGLLGSTDTQYF.

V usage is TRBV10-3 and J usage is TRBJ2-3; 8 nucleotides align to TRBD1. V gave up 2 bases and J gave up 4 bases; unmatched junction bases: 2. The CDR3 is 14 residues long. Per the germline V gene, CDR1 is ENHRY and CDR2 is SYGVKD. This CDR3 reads CAISEEQGADTQYF. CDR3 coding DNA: TGTGCCATCAGTGAGGAACAGGGGGCAGATACGCAGTATTTT.

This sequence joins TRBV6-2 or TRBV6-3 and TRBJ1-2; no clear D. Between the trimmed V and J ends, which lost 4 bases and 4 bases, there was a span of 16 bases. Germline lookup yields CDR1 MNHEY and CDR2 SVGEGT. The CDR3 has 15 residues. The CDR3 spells CASSSQRETSYGYTF. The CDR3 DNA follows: TGTGCCAGCAGTTCCCAGCGCGAAACCTCCTATGGCTACACCTTC.

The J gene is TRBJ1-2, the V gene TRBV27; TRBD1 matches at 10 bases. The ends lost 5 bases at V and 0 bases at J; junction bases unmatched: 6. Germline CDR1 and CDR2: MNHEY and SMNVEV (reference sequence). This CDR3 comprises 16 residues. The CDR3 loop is CASSQTGGTSNYGYTF. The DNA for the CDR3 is TGTGCCAGCAGTCAGACAGGGGGCACTTCTAACTATGGCTACACCTTC.

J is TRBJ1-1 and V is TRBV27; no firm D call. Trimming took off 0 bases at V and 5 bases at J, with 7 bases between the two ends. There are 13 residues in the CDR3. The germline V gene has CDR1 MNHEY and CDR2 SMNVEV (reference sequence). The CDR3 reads CASSLSIQTEAFF. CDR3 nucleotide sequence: TGTGCCAGCAGTTTATCGATTCAGACTGAAGCTTTCTTT.

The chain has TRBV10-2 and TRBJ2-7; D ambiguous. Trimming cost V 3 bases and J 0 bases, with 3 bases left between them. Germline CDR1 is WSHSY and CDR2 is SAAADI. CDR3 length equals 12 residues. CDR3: CASSDYSYEQYF. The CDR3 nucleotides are TGCGCCAGCAGTGACTACTCCTACGAGCAGTACTTC.

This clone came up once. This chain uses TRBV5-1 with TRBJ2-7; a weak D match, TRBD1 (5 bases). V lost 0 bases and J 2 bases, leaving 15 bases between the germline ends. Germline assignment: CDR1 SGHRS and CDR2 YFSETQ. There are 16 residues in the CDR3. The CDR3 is CASSLGFRDLPYEQYF. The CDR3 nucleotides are TGCGCCAGCAGCTTGGGGTTCAGGGATCTTCCCTACGAGCAGTACTTC. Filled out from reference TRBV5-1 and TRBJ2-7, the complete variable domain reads KAGVTQTPRYLIKTRGQQVTLSCSPISGHRSVSWYQQTPGQGLQFLFEYFSETQRNKGNFPGRFSGRQFSNSRSEMNVSTLELGDSALYLCASSLGFRDLPYEQYFGPGTRLTVT.

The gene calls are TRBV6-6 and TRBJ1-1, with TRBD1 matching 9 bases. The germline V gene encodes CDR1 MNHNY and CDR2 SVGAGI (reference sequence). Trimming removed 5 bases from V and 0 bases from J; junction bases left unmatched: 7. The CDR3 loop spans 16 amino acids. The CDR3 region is CASSPRDRDLNTEAFF. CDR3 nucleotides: TGTGCCAGCAGTCCCCGGGACAGGGATTTGAACACTGAAGCTTTCTTT.

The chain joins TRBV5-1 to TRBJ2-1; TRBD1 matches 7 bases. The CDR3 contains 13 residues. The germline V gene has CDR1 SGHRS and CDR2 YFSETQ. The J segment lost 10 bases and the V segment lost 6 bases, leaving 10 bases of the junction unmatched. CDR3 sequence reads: CASTFLDRDEQFF. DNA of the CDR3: TGCGCCAGCACCTTCTTAGACAGGGACGAGCAGTTCTTC.

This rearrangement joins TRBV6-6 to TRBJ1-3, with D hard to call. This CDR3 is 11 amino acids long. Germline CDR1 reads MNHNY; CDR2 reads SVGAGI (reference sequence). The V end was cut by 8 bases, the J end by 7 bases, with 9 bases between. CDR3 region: CASFSRNTIYF. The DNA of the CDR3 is TGTGCCAGCTTTTCCCGGAACACCATATATTTT.

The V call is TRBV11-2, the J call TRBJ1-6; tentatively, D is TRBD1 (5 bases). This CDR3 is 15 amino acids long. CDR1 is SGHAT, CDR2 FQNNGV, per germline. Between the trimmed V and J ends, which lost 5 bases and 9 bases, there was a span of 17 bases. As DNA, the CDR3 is TGTGCCAGCAGCGGACAAGGCGCTGCCGGTTCACCCCTCCACTTT. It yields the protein CASSGQGAAGSPLHF.

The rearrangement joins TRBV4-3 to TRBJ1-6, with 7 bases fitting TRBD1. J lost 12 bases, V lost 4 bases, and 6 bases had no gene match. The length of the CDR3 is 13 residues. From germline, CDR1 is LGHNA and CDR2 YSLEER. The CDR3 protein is CASSPDRDRPLHF. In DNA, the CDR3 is TGCGCCAGCAGCCCCGACAGGGATCGACCCCTCCACTTT.

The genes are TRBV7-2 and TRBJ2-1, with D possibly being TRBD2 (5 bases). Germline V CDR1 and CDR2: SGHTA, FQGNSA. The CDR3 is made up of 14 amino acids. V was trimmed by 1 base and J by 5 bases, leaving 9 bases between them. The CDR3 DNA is TGTGCCAGCAGCTTAGTGGCGGGCAACAATGAGCAGTTCTTC. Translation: CASSLVAGNNEQFF.

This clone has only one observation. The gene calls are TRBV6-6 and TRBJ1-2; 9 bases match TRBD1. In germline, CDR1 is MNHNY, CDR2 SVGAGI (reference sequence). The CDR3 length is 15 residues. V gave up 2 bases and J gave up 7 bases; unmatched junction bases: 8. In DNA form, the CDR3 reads TGTGCCAGCAGTTACCCCTCCCGGGACAGGGTTGGCTACACCTTC. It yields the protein CASSYPSRDRVGYTF.